This T cell receptor (beta chain) was identified during a study of CD8+ T cells in alopecia areata. As for the study in general: Tofacitinib therapy took 6 to 18 months; 6 months off drug came after.

Whole-study results and caveats: Persistence during tofacitinib was seen for many expanded lesional clones in scalp and blood.

Treatment: oral pan-JAK inhibitor, 5-10 mg twice daily. RNA was extracted and reverse transcribed into cDNA as the sequencing template. TCRdb's table, derived via immunoSEQ multiplex PCR, lists solely in-frame clones and lacks some. The data contain some 180,000 clones, 40% to 65% of them singletons. Germline V CDR1 and CDR2: MGHDK, SYGVNS. The CDR3 runs 14 residues. The germline V and J ends were trimmed by 0 bases and 6 bases, with 11 bases remaining between them. With respect to this clone: Its antigen is not known.

Sequenced here: CD8+ T cells sorted from blood, sampled at week 24, from a patient treated with tofacitinib. The TCR was taken from a human donor with alopecia areata. The genes are TRBV25-1 and TRBJ1-1; no clear D. The CDR3 DNA sequence: TGTGCCAGCAGTGAATATGGTTCTCAATCTGAAGCTTTCTTT. Its translation: CASSEYGSQSEAFF. Full variable domain (outside the CDR3, taken from reference TRBV25-1 and TRBJ1-1): EADIYQTPRYLVIGTGKKITLECSQTMGHDKMYWYQQDPGMELHLIHYSYGVNSTEKGDLSSESTVSRIRTEHFPLTLESARPSHTSQYLCASSEYGSQSEAFFGQGTRLTVV.